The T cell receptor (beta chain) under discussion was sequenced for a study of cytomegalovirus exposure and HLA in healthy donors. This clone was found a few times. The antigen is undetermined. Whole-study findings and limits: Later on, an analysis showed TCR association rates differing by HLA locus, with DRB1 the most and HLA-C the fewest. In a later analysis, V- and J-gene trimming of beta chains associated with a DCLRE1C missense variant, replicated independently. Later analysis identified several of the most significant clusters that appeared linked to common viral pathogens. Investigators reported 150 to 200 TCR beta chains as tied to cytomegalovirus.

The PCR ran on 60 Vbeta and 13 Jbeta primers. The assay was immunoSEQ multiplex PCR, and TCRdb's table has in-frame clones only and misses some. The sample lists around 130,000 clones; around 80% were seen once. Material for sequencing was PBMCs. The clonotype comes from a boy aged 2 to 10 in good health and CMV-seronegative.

CDR3 loop: CASSERIEPQSGYTF. CDR3 DNA: TGTGCCAGCAGTGAACGAATAGAACCACAGTCCGGCTACACCTTC. The V gene is TRBV6-1, the J gene TRBJ1-2; D not resolved. V lost 2 bases and J 8 bases, leaving 18 bases between the germline ends. The CDR3 spans 15 residues. Germline V gives CDR1 MNHNS, CDR2 SASEGT.